This TCR beta chain was recovered during a study of spatial heterogeneity in lung cancer. Each molecule of TCR cDNA was tagged with one unique molecular identifier. TCRdb re-called the 5' RACE reads with MiXCR, one entry per CDR3 protein. The repertoire holds over 10,000 distinct CDR3 sequences, approximately 2.9% seen once, with about 17% in the top ten. The time point: sample taken at primary tumor resection. Material for sequencing was whole RNA from tumor, nontumor lung or frozen PBMC, left unsorted. Germline V gene data show CDR1 as SGDLS and CDR2 as YYNGEE. This CDR3 spans 15 amino acids. V dropped 0 bases and J dropped 2; count of bases not matched to a gene: 5. A remark on this clonotype: Its antigen is as yet unknown.

Study-wide points: It was found that expanded intratumoral alpha and beta TCR counts tracked tumor mutation counts.

The receptor comes from a male donor with early-stage non-small cell lung cancer. This sequence joins TRBV9 and TRBJ2-7, with TRBD2 identical over 7 bases. Material: lung tumor tissue, obtained at surgery. The DNA for the CDR3 is TGTGCCAGCAGCGTAGGGGGGGGAGGGCCCTACGAGCAGTACTTC. This codes for CASSVGGGGPYEQYF.